This TCR beta chain was profiled in a study of shared clonotypes between healthy human individuals. Study-wide points: Clonotypes that were shared across a handful of donors made up around 5.5% of naive CD4 clonotypes.

With regard to this clone: The antigen remains unidentified.

Generated by immunoSEQ multiplex PCR, the TCRdb table keeps only in-frame clones and is missing some. Of about 1 million clones listed, about three quarters are singletons. Healthy adults negative for HIV, lacking recent acute infections or vaccinations, served as donors. Sequencing was done on a sample of memory CD4+ T cells sorted from blood. Specified subset: CD45RA-negative fraction. This clonotype was obtained from a man in his late teens or twenties in good health.

CDR3 sequence reads: CASSKEGTGFNEQYF. DNA for the CDR3: TGTGCCAGCAGCAAAGAGGGGACAGGGTTCAACGAGCAGTACTTC. The V call is TRBV7-6, the J call TRBJ2-7, with TRBD1 matching 9 bases. With V trimmed by 5 bases and J by 5 bases, 10 bases remained unmatched. The CDR3 spans 15 residues. CDR1 is SGHVS and CDR2 is FNYEAQ in the germline V gene.